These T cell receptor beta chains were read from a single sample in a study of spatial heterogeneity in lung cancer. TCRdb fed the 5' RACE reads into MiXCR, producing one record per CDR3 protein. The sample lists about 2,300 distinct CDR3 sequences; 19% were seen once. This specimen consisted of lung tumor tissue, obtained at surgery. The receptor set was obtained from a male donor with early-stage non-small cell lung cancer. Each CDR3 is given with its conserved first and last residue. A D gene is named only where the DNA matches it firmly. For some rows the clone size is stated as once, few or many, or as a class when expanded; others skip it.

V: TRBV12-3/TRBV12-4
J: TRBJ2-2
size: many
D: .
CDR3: CASSPPRDTGELFF
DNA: TGTGCCAGCAGCCCCCCCCGGGACACCGGGGAGCTGTTTTTT

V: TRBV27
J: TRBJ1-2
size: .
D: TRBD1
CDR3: CASSARTGDSYGYTF
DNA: TGTGCCAGCAGTGCCAGGACAGGGGATAGCTATGGCTACACCTTC

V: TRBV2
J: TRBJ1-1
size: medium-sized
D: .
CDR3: CASSGSRGAFF
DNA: TGTGCCAGCAGTGGGTCGCGGGGAGCTTTCTTT

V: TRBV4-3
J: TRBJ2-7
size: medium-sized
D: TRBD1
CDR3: CASSQGGTGGQDEQYF
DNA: TGCGCCAGCAGCCAGGGGGGAACAGGGGGCCAGGACGAGCAGTACTTC

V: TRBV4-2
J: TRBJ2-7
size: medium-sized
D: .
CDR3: CASSQGGGVPPYEQYF
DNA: TGTGCCAGCAGCCAAGGGGGCGGGGTGCCCCCCTACGAGCAGTACTTC

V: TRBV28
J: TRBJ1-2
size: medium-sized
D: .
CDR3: CASSSSGGLLNYGYTF
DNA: TGTGCCAGCAGTTCTTCCGGGGGCCTCCTTAACTATGGCTACACCTTC

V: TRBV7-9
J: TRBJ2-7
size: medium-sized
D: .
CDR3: CASSRAAYEQYF
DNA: TGTGCCAGCAGCCGGGCGGCCTACGAGCAGTACTTC

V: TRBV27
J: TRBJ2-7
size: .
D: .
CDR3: CASSLSTGVAYEQYF
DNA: TGTGCCAGCAGTTTATCGACCGGGGTGGCCTACGAGCAGTACTTC

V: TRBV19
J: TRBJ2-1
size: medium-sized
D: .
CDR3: CASSISSGGARFAYNEQFF
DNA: TGTGCCAGTAGTATCTCCTCTGGCGGGGCCCGCTTTGCCTACAATGAGCAGTTCTTC

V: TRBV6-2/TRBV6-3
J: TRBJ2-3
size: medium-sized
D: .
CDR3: CASSRTDTQYF
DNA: TGTGCCAGCAGCCGTACAGATACGCAGTATTTT

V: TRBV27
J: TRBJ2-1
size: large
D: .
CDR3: CASSPGTNSNEQFF
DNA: TGTGCCAGCAGTCCCGGGACAAACTCCAATGAGCAGTTCTTC

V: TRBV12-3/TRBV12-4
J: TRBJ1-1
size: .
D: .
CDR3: CASSPNKEAFF
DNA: TGTGCCAGCAGTCCCAACAAAGAAGCTTTCTTT

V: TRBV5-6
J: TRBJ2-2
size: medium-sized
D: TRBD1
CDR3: CASSSPGQWAGTGELFF
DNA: TGTGCCAGCAGCTCGCCGGGACAGTGGGCTGGCACCGGGGAGCTGTTTTTT

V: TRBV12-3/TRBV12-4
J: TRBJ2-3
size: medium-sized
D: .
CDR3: CASSFGAGSTDTQYF
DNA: TGTGCCAGCAGTTTTGGGGCGGGGAGCACAGATACGCAGTATTTT

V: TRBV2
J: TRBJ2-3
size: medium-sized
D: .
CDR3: CASSEGRGTDTQYF
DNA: TGTGCCAGCAGTGAAGGCAGGGGAACAGATACGCAGTATTTT

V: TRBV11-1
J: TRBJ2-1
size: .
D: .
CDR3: CASSLESGGAYNEQFF
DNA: TGTGCCAGCAGCTTAGAATCTGGCGGAGCCTACAATGAGCAGTTCTTC

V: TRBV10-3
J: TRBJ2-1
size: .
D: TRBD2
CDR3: CAIRMTSGIDEQFF
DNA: TGTGCCATCAGGATGACTAGCGGGATCGATGAGCAGTTCTTC

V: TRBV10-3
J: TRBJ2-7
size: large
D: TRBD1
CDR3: CAIKGASYEQYF
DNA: TGTGCCATCAAGGGGGCTTCCTACGAGCAGTACTTC

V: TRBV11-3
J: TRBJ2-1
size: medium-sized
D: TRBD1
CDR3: CASSSGGVLNEQFF
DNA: TGTGCCAGCAGCTCAGGGGGCGTGCTCAATGAGCAGTTCTTC

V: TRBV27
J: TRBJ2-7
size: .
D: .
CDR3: CASSLGLASYEQYF
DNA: TGTGCCAGCAGTTTGGGTCTTGCGTCGTACGAGCAGTACTTC

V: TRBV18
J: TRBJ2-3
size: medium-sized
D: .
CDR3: CASSPGTPLTTTDTQYF
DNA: TGTGCCAGCTCCCCCGGGACTCCACTCACTACCACAGATACGCAGTATTTT

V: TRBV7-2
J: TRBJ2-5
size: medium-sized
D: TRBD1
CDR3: CASRFTGGGETQYF
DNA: TGTGCCAGCAGATTTACAGGGGGCGGTGAGACCCAGTACTTC

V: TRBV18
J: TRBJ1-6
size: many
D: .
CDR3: CASSPGGGTNSPLHF
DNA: TGTGCCAGCTCCCCGGGAGGGGGGACTAATTCACCCCTCCACTTT

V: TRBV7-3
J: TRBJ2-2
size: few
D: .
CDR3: CASSPDGAGELFF
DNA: TGTGCCAGCAGCCCCGACGGCGCCGGGGAGCTGTTTTTT

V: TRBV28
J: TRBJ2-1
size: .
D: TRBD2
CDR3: CASSNFGGDNNEQFF
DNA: TGTGCCAGCAGTAACTTCGGGGGGGACAACAATGAGCAGTTCTTC

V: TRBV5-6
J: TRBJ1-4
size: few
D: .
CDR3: CASSSRRGTNEKLFF
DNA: TGTGCCAGCAGCTCAAGGAGGGGTACTAATGAAAAACTGTTTTTT

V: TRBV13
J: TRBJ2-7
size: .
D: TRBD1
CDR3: CASSSTGGTYEQYF
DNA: TGTGCCAGCAGCTCGACAGGGGGCACGTACGAGCAGTACTTC

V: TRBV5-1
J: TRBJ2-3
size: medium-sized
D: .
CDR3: CASSIGQNQAHTQYF
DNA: TGCGCCAGCAGCATAGGACAGAATCAGGCCCATACGCAGTATTTT

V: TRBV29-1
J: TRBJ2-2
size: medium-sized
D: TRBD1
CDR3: CSVAGTGAPKTGELFF
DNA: TGCAGCGTTGCCGGGACAGGGGCCCCAAAAACCGGGGAGCTGTTTTTT

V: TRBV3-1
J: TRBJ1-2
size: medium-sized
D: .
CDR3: CASSDGHNSGYTF
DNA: TGTGCCAGCAGCGACGGCCACAACTCTGGCTACACCTTC

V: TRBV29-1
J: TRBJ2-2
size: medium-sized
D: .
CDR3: CSSSGTSNTGELFF
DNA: TGCAGCTCCTCCGGGACATCGAACACCGGGGAGCTGTTTTTT

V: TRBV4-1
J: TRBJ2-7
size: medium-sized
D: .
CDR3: CASSQEGGTSYEQYF
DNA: TGCGCCAGCAGCCAAGAGGGGGGAACCTCCTACGAGCAGTACTTC

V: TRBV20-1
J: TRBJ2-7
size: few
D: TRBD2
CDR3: CSAEREISEQYF
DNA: TGCAGTGCTGAGCGGGAGATAAGCGAGCAGTACTTC

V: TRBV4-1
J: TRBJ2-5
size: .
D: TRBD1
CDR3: CASSQTGETQYF
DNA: TGCGCCAGCAGCCAGACAGGGGAGACCCAGTACTTC

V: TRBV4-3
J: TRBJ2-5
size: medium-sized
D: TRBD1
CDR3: CASSQDYPTGGRETQYF
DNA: TGCGCCAGCAGCCAAGATTACCCGACAGGGGGCCGAGAGACCCAGTACTTC

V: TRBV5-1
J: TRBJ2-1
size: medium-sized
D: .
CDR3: CASSRDPPSYNEQFF
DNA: TGCGCCAGCAGCCGGGACCCCCCCTCCTACAATGAGCAGTTCTTC

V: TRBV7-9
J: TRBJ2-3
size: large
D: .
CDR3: CASSFQGTTDTQYF
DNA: TGTGCCAGCAGCTTTCAAGGTACCACAGATACGCAGTATTTT

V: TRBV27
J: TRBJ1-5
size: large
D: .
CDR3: CASSLYRTSNQPQHF
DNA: TGTGCCAGCAGTTTATACAGGACTAGCAATCAGCCCCAGCATTTT

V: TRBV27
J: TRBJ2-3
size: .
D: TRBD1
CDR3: CASSLGQGTDTQYF
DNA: TGTGCCAGCAGTTTGGGACAGGGAACAGATACGCAGTATTTT

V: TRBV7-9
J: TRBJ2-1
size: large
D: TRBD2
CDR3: CASSQNSGSSYNEQFF
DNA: TGTGCCAGCAGCCAAAATAGCGGGAGCTCCTACAATGAGCAGTTCTTC

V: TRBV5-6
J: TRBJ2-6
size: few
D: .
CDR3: CASSPGVSGANVLTF
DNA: TGTGCCAGCAGCCCAGGGGTCTCTGGGGCCAACGTCCTGACTTTC

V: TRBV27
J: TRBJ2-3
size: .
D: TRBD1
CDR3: CASSLLGQGAVDTQYF
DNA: TGTGCCAGCAGTTTACTTGGGCAGGGGGCTGTAGATACGCAGTATTTT

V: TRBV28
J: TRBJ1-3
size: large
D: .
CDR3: CASSPRLGKENTIYF
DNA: TGTGCCAGCAGCCCCAGGTTAGGGAAGGAAAACACCATATATTTT

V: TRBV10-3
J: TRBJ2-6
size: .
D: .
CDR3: CAIAGSSGANVLTF
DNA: TGTGCCATCGCGGGAAGTTCCGGGGCCAACGTCCTGACTTTC

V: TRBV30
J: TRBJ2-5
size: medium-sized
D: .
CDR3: CAWRAGVQETQYF
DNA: TGTGCCTGGAGAGCAGGGGTCCAAGAGACCCAGTACTTC

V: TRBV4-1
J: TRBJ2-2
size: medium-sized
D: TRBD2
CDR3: CASSPSGEGGELFF
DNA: TGCGCCAGCAGCCCCAGCGGGGAGGGGGGGGAGCTGTTTTTT

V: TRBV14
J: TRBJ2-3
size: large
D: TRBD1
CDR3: CASSPGTATSTDTQYF
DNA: TGTGCCAGCAGCCCCGGGACAGCGACTAGCACAGATACGCAGTATTTT

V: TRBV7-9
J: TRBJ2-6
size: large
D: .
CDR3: CASSPGTAGANVLTF
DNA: TGTGCCAGCAGCCCCGGGACTGCTGGGGCCAACGTCCTGACTTTC

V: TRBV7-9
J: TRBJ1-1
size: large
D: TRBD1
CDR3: CASSHDRDTEAFF
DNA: TGTGCCAGCAGCCACGACAGGGACACTGAAGCTTTCTTT

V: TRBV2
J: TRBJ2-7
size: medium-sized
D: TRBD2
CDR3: CARSGASGGSYEQYF
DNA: TGTGCCAGATCAGGGGCTAGCGGGGGATCCTACGAGCAGTACTTC

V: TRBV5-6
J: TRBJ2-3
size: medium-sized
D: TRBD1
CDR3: CAGRGPPDTQYF
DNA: TGTGCCGGCAGGGGGCCCCCAGATACGCAGTATTTT

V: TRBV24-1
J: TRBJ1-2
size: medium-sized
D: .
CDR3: CATSDYGRTYGYTF
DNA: TGTGCCACCAGTGATTACGGCAGGACCTATGGCTACACCTTC

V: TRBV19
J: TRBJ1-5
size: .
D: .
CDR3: CASAGEYSNQPQHF
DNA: TGTGCCAGTGCGGGGGAGTATAGCAATCAGCCCCAGCATTTT

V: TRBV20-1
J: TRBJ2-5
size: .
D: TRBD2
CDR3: CSARLAGRETQYF
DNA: TGCAGTGCTAGACTAGCGGGGCGGGAGACCCAGTACTTC

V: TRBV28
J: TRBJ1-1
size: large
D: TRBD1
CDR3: CASSPGTGLLLMNTEAFF
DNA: TGTGCCAGCAGTCCCGGGACAGGACTTCTTCTAATGAACACTGAAGCTTTCTTT